This T cell receptor (beta chain) was captured by sequencing in a study of blood T cell repertoires in COVID-19. About the research overall: Specimens from acute and convalescent COVID-19 originated in the United States, Italy and Spain.

The germline V gene has CDR1 LNHDA and CDR2 SQIVND (reference sequence). Between the trimmed V and J ends, which lost 6 bases and 0 bases, there was a span of 15 bases. This CDR3 has 16 amino acids. Methods used by the authors: Reference gene primer amplification gave estimated nucleated cell counts. The protocol was immunoSEQ multiplex PCR, while the TCRdb copy is restricted to in-frame clones and leaves out a portion. The V and J calls and clone size come from that table; D and trimming were worked out from the DNA. The sample includes 210,000 or so clones, more than 60% of them seen just once. Sequenced: peripheral blood. The rearrangement uses TRBV19 and TRBJ1-5, with D possibly matching TRBD1 (6 bases). This clonotype originated in a man over 45 who had recovered from COVID-19. CDR3 sequence: CASRQLGGSSNQPQHF. The CDR3, as DNA: TGTGCCAGTAGACAGCTAGGGGGAAGTAGCAATCAGCCCCAGCATTTT.